This entry concerns a single T cell receptor (beta chain). Measured with immunoSEQ multiplex PCR; TCRdb has only the in-frame clones, and not every one. This sample has hundreds of thousands of clones; around 90% occur once, and the top ten carry about 0.64%. CDR3 length: 13 residues. Germline CDR1 reads SNHLY; CDR2 reads FYNNEI. With 8 bases removed from V and 3 bases from J, the gap between germline ends came to 13 bases. The sample originates from a study of blood T cell repertoires in COVID-19. This rearrangement joins TRBV2 to TRBJ1-2, with a possible D match to TRBD1 (6 bases). The sample taken for sequencing was peripheral blood. The clonotype was recovered from a human donor in a cohort sampled during active COVID-19. CDR3 bases: TGTGCCAGCGTCTACAGGGCGGACTATGGCTACACCTTC. Its translation: CASVYRADYGYTF.